This T cell receptor (beta chain) was captured by sequencing in a study of a mutant IDH1 vaccine in newly diagnosed glioma. Study-level information: Vaccination began 4-6 weeks post radiotherapy alone, or with temozolomide cycles.

Profiling relied on immunoSEQ multiplex PCR, and the TCRdb table lists in-frame clones only, not all of them. The table records some 50,000 clones, less than 70% of them present only once. The time point: week 47, end of study. Mutant IDH1 20-mer peptide, at 300 ug, made up each vaccine dose, with topical imiquimod. V gave up 3 bases and J gave up 6 bases; unmatched junction bases: 7. This CDR3 has 16 amino acids. The germline V gene has CDR1 MNHEY and CDR2 SVGAGI. About this clone: The antigen remains undetermined.

The sequence derives from a man aged 35-49 years with glioma. Some clones in this sample may be carry-over from other donors' samples. The input for sequencing was peripheral blood mononuclear cells (PBMCs), taken from a glioma patient whose treatment included an IDH1 peptide vaccine. The chain joins TRBV6-5 to TRBJ2-1; 11 bases match TRBD2. The CDR3 DNA is TGTGCCAGCAGTTATGCCGGGACTAGCGGAGTCAATGAGCAGTTCTTC. This gives the protein CASSYAGTSGVNEQFF.